This TCR beta chain was captured by sequencing in a study of CD8+CD57+ T cells in acquired aplastic anemia. An expansion of CD8+CD57+ cells by flow cytometry had been shown in patients chosen for sequencing. Concerning this clonotype: Its cognate antigen is unknown.

Whole-study results and caveats: Significant differences in CD8+ Simpson's diversity were not observed between patients and controls.

The template for TCR beta VDJ and CDR3 sequence profiling was genomic DNA. TCRdb ran MiXCR on the reads and lists one entry per CDR3 protein. This table holds roughly 250,000 distinct CDR3 sequences, approximately 80% found once. The CDR3 spans 13 residues. V was trimmed by 7 bases and J by 0 bases, leaving 13 bases between them. CDR1 is DFQATT and CDR2 is SNEGSKA in the germline V gene (reference sequence). The rearrangement joins TRBV20-1 to TRBJ2-7; either TRBD1 or TRBD2 may supply D (6 bases each). The receptor was isolated from a human donor with aplastic anemia. Sequenced sample: sorted CD4+, CD8+, or CD8+CD57+ T cells (not recorded which) from PBMCs. In DNA, the CDR3 is TGCAGTGTTAGGGGGAGGTCCTCCTACGAGCAGTACGTC. The encoded protein is CSVRGRSSYEQYV.